This entry concerns a single T cell receptor beta chain. This CDR3 contains 13 residues. V was clipped by 2 bases and J by 7 bases; unmatched bases: 7. The germline CDR1 and CDR2 sequences are SQVTM and ANQGSEA. This sample stems from a study of blood T cell repertoires in COVID-19. As for the study in general: Acute-phase and convalescent COVID-19 samples originated in the United States, Italy and Spain. Nucleic acid was either cDNA or gDNA, and it came from T cells, B-cell-depleted T cells, or PBMCs.

As originally analysed: Nucleated cell counts were estimated from reference gene primer amplification. Some clones are missing from TCRdb's copy, which holds only in-frame ones; the method was immunoSEQ multiplex PCR. That table is the source of V, J and clone size, and D and trimming were worked out from the DNA. The sample shows roughly 99,000 clones, roughly 83% of them seen only once. What was sequenced was peripheral blood. The chain is built from TRBV29-1 and TRBJ1-1, with TRBD1 identical over 7 bases. The sequence was collected from a human donor in a cohort sampled during active COVID-19. In DNA form, the CDR3 reads TGCAGCGTTGAACCGACAGGGCTGGGTGAAGCTTTCTTT. This sequence encodes CSVEPTGLGEAFF.